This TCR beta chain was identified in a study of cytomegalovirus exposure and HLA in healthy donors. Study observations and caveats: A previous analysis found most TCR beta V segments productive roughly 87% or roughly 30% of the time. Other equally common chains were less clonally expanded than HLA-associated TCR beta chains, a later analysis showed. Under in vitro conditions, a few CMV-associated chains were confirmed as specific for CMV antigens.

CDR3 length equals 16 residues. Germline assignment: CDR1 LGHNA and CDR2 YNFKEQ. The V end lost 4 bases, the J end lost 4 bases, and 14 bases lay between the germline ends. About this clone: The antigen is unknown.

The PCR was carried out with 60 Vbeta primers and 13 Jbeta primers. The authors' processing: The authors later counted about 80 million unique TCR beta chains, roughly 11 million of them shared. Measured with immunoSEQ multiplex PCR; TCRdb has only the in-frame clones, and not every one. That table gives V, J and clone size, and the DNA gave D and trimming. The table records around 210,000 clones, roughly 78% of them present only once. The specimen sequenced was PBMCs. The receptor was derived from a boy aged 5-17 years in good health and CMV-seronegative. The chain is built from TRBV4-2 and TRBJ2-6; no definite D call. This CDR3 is CASSRTGPSGANVLTF. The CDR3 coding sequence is TGTGCCAGCAGCCGCACCGGTCCTTCCGGGGCCAACGTCCTGACTTTC.